This T cell receptor (beta chain) is from a study of shared clonotypes between healthy human individuals. Study-level background: With ages of 18 to 49, the donors were two women and a few men.

Overall study results and limits: Some clonotypes were shared by all four sorted-subset donors, while others were not shared. The non-shared ones had lower generation probabilities than the shared ones. Generally, naive subsets (rather than memory subsets) showed larger estimated richness.

V lost 0 bases and J lost 5, with 9 bases in between. The germline CDR1 and CDR2 sequences are SGHNT and YYREEE (reference sequence). The CDR3 runs to 13 residues. On this clone: Antigen: not known.

The repertoire was sequenced with immunoSEQ multiplex PCR; TCRdb's copy has only in-frame clones and lacks some. The sample consists of about 1.4 million clones, roughly 97% of them appearing once. This chain links TRBV5-4 with TRBJ2-7; D not certain. The specimen was naive CD4+ T cells sorted from blood. Subset denoted: CD45RA+ positively selected. The sequence came from a man between 25 and 39 years old in good health. The CDR3 DNA is TGTGCCAGCAGCTTGGGACTTGGCAACGAGCAGTACTTC. Encoded protein: CASSLGLGNEQYF.